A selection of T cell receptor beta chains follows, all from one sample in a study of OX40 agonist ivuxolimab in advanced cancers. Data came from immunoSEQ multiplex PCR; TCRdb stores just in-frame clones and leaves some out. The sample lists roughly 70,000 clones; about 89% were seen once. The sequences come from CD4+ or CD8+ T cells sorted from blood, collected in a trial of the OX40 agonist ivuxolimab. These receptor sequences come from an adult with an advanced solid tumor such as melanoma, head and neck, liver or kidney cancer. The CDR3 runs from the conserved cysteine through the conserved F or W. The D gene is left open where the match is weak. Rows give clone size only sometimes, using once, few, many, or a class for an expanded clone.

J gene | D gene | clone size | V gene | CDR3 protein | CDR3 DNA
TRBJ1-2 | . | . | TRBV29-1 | CSVEDRLGYTF | TGCAGCGTAGAGGACCGTCTTGGCTACACCTTC
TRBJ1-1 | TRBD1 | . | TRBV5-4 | CASSLGRAGGLNTEAFF | TGTGCCAGCAGCTTGGGGCGGGCAGGGGGCCTGAACACTGAAGCTTTCTTT
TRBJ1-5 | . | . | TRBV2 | CASSPGLKGNQPQHF | TGTGCCAGCAGTCCGGGCCTCAAGGGCAATCAGCCCCAGCATTTT
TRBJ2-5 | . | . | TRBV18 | CASSLVAGEETQYF | TGTGCCAGCTCACTAGTGGCAGGGGAGGAGACCCAGTACTTC
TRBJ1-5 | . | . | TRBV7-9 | CASSRFELEGQPQHF | TGTGCCAGCAGCCGATTTGAGTTAGAGGGTCAGCCCCAGCATTTT
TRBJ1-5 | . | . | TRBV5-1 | CASSEEGVGQPQHF | TGCGCCAGCAGCGAGGAGGGGGTGGGACAGCCCCAGCATTTT
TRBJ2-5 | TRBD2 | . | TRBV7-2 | CASSLVASGKGETQYF | TGTGCCAGCAGCTTAGTGGCTAGCGGGAAGGGAGAGACCCAGTACTTC
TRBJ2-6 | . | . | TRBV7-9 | CASSADPGFISGANVLTF | TGTGCCAGCAGCGCCGATCCGGGCTTTATCTCTGGGGCCAACGTCCTGACTTTC
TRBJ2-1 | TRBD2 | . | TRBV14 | CASSGIDRILAGLNEQFF | TGTGCCAGCAGCGGAATTGACAGGATCCTAGCGGGTCTCAATGAGCAGTTCTTC
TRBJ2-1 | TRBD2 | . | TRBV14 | CASSQVYLTGTRHNEQFF | TGTGCCAGCAGCCAAGTCTACCTAACCGGGACTAGACACAATGAGCAGTTCTTC
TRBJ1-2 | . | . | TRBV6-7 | CASSYSRVGNYGYTF | TGTGCCAGCAGTTACTCTCGGGTTGGAAACTATGGCTACACCTTC
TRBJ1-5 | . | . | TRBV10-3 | CAISLAGNQPQHF | TGTGCCATCAGTCTTGCGGGCAATCAGCCCCAGCATTTT
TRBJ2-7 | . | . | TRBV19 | CASSIRDGDYEQYF | TGTGCCAGTAGTATACGGGACGGAGACTACGAGCAGTACTTC
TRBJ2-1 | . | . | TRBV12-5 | CASGGFDEQFF | TGTGCTAGTGGGGGATTTGATGAGCAGTTCTTC
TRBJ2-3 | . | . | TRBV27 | CASSPRWASTDTQYF | TGTGCCAGCAGTCCCCGCTGGGCTAGCACAGATACGCAGTATTTT
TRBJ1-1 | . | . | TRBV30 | CAWSVGGSNTEAFF | TGTGCCTGGAGTGTGGGCGGCTCGAACACTGAAGCTTTCTTT
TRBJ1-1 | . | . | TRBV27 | CASSAGVGYTEAFF | TGTGCCAGCAGTGCGGGCGTAGGGTACACTGAAGCTTTCTTT
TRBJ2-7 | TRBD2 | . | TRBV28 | CASRALRGLAGVAYEQYF | TGTGCCAGCAGAGCCCTACGGGGACTAGCGGGAGTTGCCTACGAGCAGTACTTC
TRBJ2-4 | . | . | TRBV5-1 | CASSSTGIGVARHF | TGCGCCAGCAGCTCCACGGGGATAGGCGTAGCCAGGCACTTC
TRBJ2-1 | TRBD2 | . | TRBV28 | CASTPGGGNHNEQFF | TGTGCCAGCACTCCGGGGGGAGGGAACCACAATGAGCAGTTCTTC
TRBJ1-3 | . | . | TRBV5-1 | CASSPDSISGNTIYF | TGCGCCAGCAGCCCTGACAGTATCTCTGGAAACACCATATATTTT
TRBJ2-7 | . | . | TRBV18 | CASSPGVYEQYF | TGTGCCAGCTCACCTGGGGTCTACGAGCAGTACTTC
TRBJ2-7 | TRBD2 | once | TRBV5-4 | CASSSYGRRPDEQYF | TGTGCCAGCAGTTCCTACGGGAGGCGACCCGACGAGCAGTACTTC
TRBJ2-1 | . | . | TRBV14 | CASSQDQGRENEQFF | TGTGCCAGCAGCCAAGATCAAGGCAGGGAGAATGAGCAGTTCTTC
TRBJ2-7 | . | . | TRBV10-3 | CAISDPGMSGVVYEQYF | TGTGCCATCAGTGACCCTGGGATGTCAGGGGTCGTCTACGAGCAGTACTTC
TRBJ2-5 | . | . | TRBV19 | CASSIGWGETQYF | TGTGCCAGTAGTATAGGGTGGGGGGAGACCCAGTACTTC
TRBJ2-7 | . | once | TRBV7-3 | CASSLGPEGYEQYF | TGTGCCAGCAGCTTGGGACCCGAGGGTTACGAGCAGTACTTC
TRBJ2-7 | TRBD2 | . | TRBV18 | CASSREGGSYEQYF | TGTGCCAGCTCACGGGAGGGCGGCTCCTACGAGCAGTACTTC
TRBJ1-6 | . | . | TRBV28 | CASSTFQLDLAALHF | TGTGCCAGCAGTACCTTCCAACTGGACCTTGCCGCCCTCCACTTT
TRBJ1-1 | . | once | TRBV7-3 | CASSPSPGREAFF | TGTGCCAGCAGCCCATCACCGGGGCGTGAGGCTTTCTTT
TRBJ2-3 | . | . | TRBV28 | CASSINRETDTQYF | TGTGCCAGCAGTATCAACAGGGAGACAGATACGCAGTATTTT
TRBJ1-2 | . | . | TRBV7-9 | CASSLAGAHHYGYTF | TGTGCCAGCAGCTTAGCGGGGGCGCACCACTATGGCTACACCTTC
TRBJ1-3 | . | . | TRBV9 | CASSATGPVGGNTIYF | TGTGCCAGCAGCGCAACCGGGCCCGTGGGCGGAAACACCATATATTTT
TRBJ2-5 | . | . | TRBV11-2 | CASSLDDGSGTQYF | TGTGCCAGCAGCTTAGATGACGGGTCGGGGACCCAGTACTTC
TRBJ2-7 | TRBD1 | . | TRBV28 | CASSSSDRGLTYEQYF | TGTGCCAGCAGTTCCTCCGACAGGGGGCTAACTTACGAGCAGTACTTC
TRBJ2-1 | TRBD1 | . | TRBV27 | CASRLTGVGNEQFF | TGTGCCAGCAGACTGACAGGGGTTGGTAATGAGCAGTTCTTC
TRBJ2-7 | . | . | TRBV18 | CASSPQSLANYEQYF | TGTGCCAGCTCACCACAATCCCTAGCGAACTACGAGCAGTACTTC
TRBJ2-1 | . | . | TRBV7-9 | CASSPDEQFF | TGTGCCAGCAGCCCCGATGAGCAGTTCTTC
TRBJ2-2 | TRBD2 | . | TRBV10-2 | CASSETSGRTPNTGELFF | TGCGCCAGCAGTGAGACTAGCGGGAGAACCCCGAACACCGGGGAGCTGTTTTTT
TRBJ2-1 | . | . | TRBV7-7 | CASSLVAGTTYNEQFF | TGTGCCAGCAGCTTAGTCGCGGGAACGACCTACAATGAGCAGTTCTTC
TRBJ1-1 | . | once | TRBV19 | CASSTGRISGTEAFF | TGTGCCAGTAGTACCGGGCGTATCTCGGGGACTGAAGCTTTCTTT
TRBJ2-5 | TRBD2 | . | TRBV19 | CASTSGETQYF | TGTGCCAGTACTAGCGGGGAGACCCAGTACTTC
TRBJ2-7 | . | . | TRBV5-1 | CASSSKGWGPSYEQYF | TGCGCCAGCAGCTCGAAAGGGTGGGGGCCCTCCTACGAGCAGTACTTC
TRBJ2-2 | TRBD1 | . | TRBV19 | CASSIVRGQSTGELFF | TGTGCCAGTAGTATAGTCAGGGGGCAGAGCACCGGGGAGCTGTTTTTT
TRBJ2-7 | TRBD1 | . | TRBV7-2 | CASSLVQGADYEQYF | TGTGCCAGCAGCTTGGTTCAGGGGGCGGACTACGAGCAGTACTTC
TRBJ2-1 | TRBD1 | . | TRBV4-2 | CASSQKTGNEQFF | TGTGCCAGCAGCCAAAAGACAGGGAATGAGCAGTTCTTC
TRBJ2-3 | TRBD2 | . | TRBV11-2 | CASSLAASGRTDTQYF | TGTGCCAGCAGCTTAGCAGCTAGCGGGAGAACAGATACGCAGTATTTT
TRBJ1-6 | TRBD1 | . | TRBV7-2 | CASSPPGTGLNSPLHF | TGTGCCAGCAGCCCCCCTGGGACAGGGTTGAATTCACCCCTCCACTTT
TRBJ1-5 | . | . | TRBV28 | CATGQLGNQPQHF | TGTGCCACCGGGCAATTGGGCAATCAGCCCCAGCATTTT
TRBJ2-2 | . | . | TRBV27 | CASSRGQNTGELFF | TGTGCCAGCAGCAGAGGACAAAACACCGGGGAGCTGTTTTTT